This T cell receptor beta chain stems from a study of CD8 T cells in Susac syndrome. General study points: It was acknowledged by the study that relatively few individuals were included in its TCR sequencing and HLA analysis.

As for this clonotype: Its target is not known.

V trimming: 5 bases; J trimming: 7 bases; junction bases outside the gene matches: 3. The length of the CDR3 is 13 residues. Per germline, CDR1 SEHNR and CDR2 FQNEAQ (reference sequence). The authors carried out high-throughput sequencing of TCR beta. They applied it to CD8+ and CD4+ T cells obtained from blood. The authors reverse transcribed roughly 0.5 to 1 ug RNA with random hexamers. MiXCR, applied by TCRdb to the immunoSEQ multiplex PCR reads, yields one record per CDR3 protein. The sample shows nearly 200,000 distinct CDR3 sequences, 90% to 95% of them seen only once. The clonotype originates from a human donor with multiple sclerosis. Sequencing input: CD4+ T cells from PBMCs. The chain employs TRBV7-9 and TRBJ1-2; 11 bases map to TRBD1. The CDR3, as DNA: TGTGCCAGCAGCCCGGACAGGGGGCCTGGCTACACCTTC. Amino acids: CASSPDRGPGYTF.